Shown below are 26 T cell receptor beta chains from a single sample sequenced in a study of blood T cell repertoires in COVID-19. Using immunoSEQ multiplex PCR, the repertoire was profiled, and TCRdb retains in-frame clones only, with some absent. This sample has 200,000 to 250,000 clones, with approximately 81% found just once. Sequences were obtained from peripheral blood. The receptors here all came from a man aged 40-55 years with acute or convalescent COVID-19.

The CDR3, as DNA: TGCAGTGCTAGTCAGGGGGCCAAACGCTCTAACTATGGCTACACCTTC. The encoded protein is CSASQGAKRSNYGYTF. J is TRBJ1-2 and V is TRBV20-1, with 8 bases lining up with TRBD1. From germline, CDR1 is DFQATT and CDR2 SNEGSKA (reference sequence). V lost 3 bases to trimming and J lost 0 bases; unmatched junction nucleotides: 9. CDR3 size: 16 residues.

The gene calls are TRBV5-1 and TRBJ2-1; 8 bases are shared with TRBD2. The CDR3 length is 15 residues. V shed 0 bases and J 2 bases; nucleotides not matched to a gene: 1. Germline CDR1 and CDR2: SGHRS and YFSETQ. For the CDR3, the DNA is TGCGCCAGCAGCTTGGAACTAGCGGCCTACAATGAGCAGTTCTTC. Its protein is CASSLELAAYNEQFF. The variable domain in full, completed from reference TRBV5-1 and TRBJ2-1, reads KAGVTQTPRYLIKTRGQQVTLSCSPISGHRSVSWYQQTPGQGLQFLFEYFSETQRNKGNFPGRFSGRQFSNSRSEMNVSTLELGDSALYLCASSLELAAYNEQFFGPGTRLTVL.

The gene calls are TRBV30 and TRBJ2-3, with a possible D match to TRBD2 (6 bases). The CDR3 loop spans 13 amino acids. Germline assignment: CDR1 GTSNPN and CDR2 SVGIG (reference sequence). The germline V and J ends were trimmed by 5 bases and 3 bases, with 12 bases remaining between them. The CDR3 region is CAWAGRGTDTQYF. CDR3 coding DNA: TGTGCCTGGGCGGGGAGAGGGACAGATACGCAGTATTTT.

The chain joins TRBV7-2 to TRBJ2-3; 10 nucleotides match TRBD1. Germline V gene data show CDR1 as SGHTA and CDR2 as FQGNSA. The junction had 6 bases not matched to a gene; V was cut back by 2 bases and J by 7 bases. The CDR3 totals 15 residues. CDR3 nucleotides: TGTGCCAGCAGCTTAAGCGACAGGGGGCTAAATACGCAGTATTTT. The encoded protein is CASSLSDRGLNTQYF.

The chain combines TRBV21-1 with TRBJ2-1; the table's D call of TRBD2 was not tested on the DNA. TRBV21-1 is assigned pseudogene status. The CDR3 has 18 residues. CDR3 DNA sequence: TGTGCCAGCAGCAACCTACCGGAGAAGTCAGTTCGGTACAATGAGCAGTTCTTC. This encodes CASSNLPEKSVRYNEQFF.

DNA for the CDR3: TGCGCCAGCAGCCAAAATAGTTTCGGGACAGCGAATGAAAAACTGTTTTTT. Protein sequence: CASSQNSFGTANEKLFF. The genes are TRBV4-1 and TRBJ1-4; the match to TRBD1 covers 7 bases. Germline V gene lookup returns CDR1 MGHRA and CDR2 YSYEKL. J gave up 5 bases and V 2 bases, and 11 bases lay outside the gene matches. The CDR3 contains 17 residues.

V and J are TRBV11-2 and TRBJ2-7, with 7 bases identical to TRBD1. CDR3 length: 14 amino acids. V trimming: 3 bases; J trimming: 1 base; junction bases outside the gene matches: 3. In germline, CDR1 is SGHAT, CDR2 FQNNGV. DNA for the CDR3: TGTGCCAGCAGCTTTACACAGGGGTCCTACGAGCAGTACTTC. This codes for CASSFTQGSYEQYF.

The rearrangement links TRBV20-1 to TRBJ2-1; D might be TRBD2 (6 bases). CDR1 is DFQATT and CDR2 is SNEGSKA in the germline V gene (reference sequence). CDR3 length equals 11 residues. Trimming took off 5 bases at V and 10 bases at J, with 12 bases between the two ends. The CDR3 reads CSAAGPVEQFF. The CDR3 coding sequence is TGCAGTGCTGCGGGACCCGTAGAGCAGTTCTTC.

V usage is TRBV5-4 and J usage is TRBJ2-7; the match to TRBD2 covers 7 bases. The J segment lost 3 bases and the V segment lost 3 bases, leaving 0 bases of the junction unmatched. Germline CDR1 SGHNT, CDR2 YYREEE (reference sequence). The CDR3 loop spans 12 amino acids. The CDR3 DNA reads as TGTGCCAGCAGCTGGGGGGGCTACGAGCAGTACTTC. Protein: CASSWGGYEQYF.

This chain links TRBV5-1 with TRBJ1-2; D is undetermined. The CDR3 extends over 16 amino acids. Per the germline V gene, CDR1 is SGHRS and CDR2 is YFSETQ. The V end lost 0 bases, the J end lost 4 bases, and 16 bases lay between the germline ends. CDR3 sequence: CASSLDGGRGFYGYTF. CDR3 in DNA: TGCGCCAGCAGCTTGGATGGCGGCAGAGGCTTCTATGGCTACACCTTC. The full variable domain, with the rest looked up from reference TRBV5-1 and TRBJ1-2, is KAGVTQTPRYLIKTRGQQVTLSCSPISGHRSVSWYQQTPGQGLQFLFEYFSETQRNKGNFPGRFSGRQFSNSRSEMNVSTLELGDSALYLCASSLDGGRGFYGYTFGSGTRLTVV.

This chain connects TRBV28 to TRBJ2-7, with D possibly matching TRBD1 (5 bases). V dropped 5 bases and J dropped 5 bases, with 19 bases sitting between them. The V gene's germline CDR1 is MDHEN and CDR2 SYDVKM. The length of the CDR3 is 15 residues. The CDR3 sequence: CASSLLVQGGNEQYF. The CDR3 region has the DNA TGTGCCAGCAGTCTCCTGGTCCAGGGTGGGAACGAGCAGTACTTC.

V is TRBV6-5 and J is TRBJ2-1, with unresolved D. This CDR3 is built from 14 residues. The ends were cut back, 0 bases at V and 4 bases at J, with 7 bases in the middle. Germline values: CDR1 MNHEY, CDR2 SVGAGI. The chain's CDR3 is CASSYSWPYNEQFF. The CDR3 coding sequence is TGTGCCAGCAGTTACTCTTGGCCATACAATGAGCAGTTCTTC.

J is TRBJ2-2 and V is TRBV6-1; the match to TRBD1 covers 10 bases. J lost 5 bases, V lost 4 bases, and 7 bases had no gene match. Germline V gene sequence: CDR1 MNHNS, CDR2 SASEGT. The CDR3 has 16 residues. This chain's CDR3 is CASSGRTGGRTGELFF. The CDR3 coding sequence is TGTGCCAGCAGTGGACGGACAGGGGGAAGGACCGGGGAGCTGTTTTTT.

The chain uses TRBV5-1 and TRBJ2-1; TRBD2 matches 8 bases. V was pared by 5 bases and J by 7 bases, with 14 bases of the junction left unmatched. Germline-derived CDR1 and CDR2 are SGHRS and YFSETQ. The CDR3 spans 16 residues. The CDR3 sequence is CASSIGGLAGANEQFF. CDR3 DNA sequence: TGCGCCAGCAGTATCGGAGGGCTAGCGGGCGCTAATGAGCAGTTCTTC. Full variable domain (rest looked up from reference TRBV5-1 and TRBJ2-1): KAGVTQTPRYLIKTRGQQVTLSCSPISGHRSVSWYQQTPGQGLQFLFEYFSETQRNKGNFPGRFSGRQFSNSRSEMNVSTLELGDSALYLCASSIGGLAGANEQFFGPGTRLTVL.

V and J are TRBV25-1 and TRBJ2-2, with 12 bases fitting TRBD2. V lost 5 bases to trimming and J lost 4 bases; unmatched junction nucleotides: 2. The CDR3 extends over 15 amino acids. Germline V gives CDR1 MGHDK, CDR2 SYGVNS. CDR3 protein: CASSSTSGGTGELFF. Here the CDR3 DNA reads TGTGCCAGCAGTTCGACTAGCGGGGGCACCGGGGAGCTGTTTTTT.

The gene calls are TRBV5-1 and TRBJ1-2, with 8 bases matching TRBD1. The CDR3 has 16 amino acids. Per the germline V gene, CDR1 is SGHRS and CDR2 is YFSETQ. Trimming at V came to 4 bases and at J to 0 bases, leaving 8 bases not matched to a gene. The CDR3 region has the DNA TGCGCCAGCAGCAACCCCCGGACAGGGCCTAACTATGGCTACACCTTC. It yields the protein CASSNPRTGPNYGYTF.

The V call is TRBV11-2, the J call TRBJ2-5; no reliable D call. This CDR3 has 15 amino acids. Trimming removed 1 base from V and 2 bases from J, with 11 bases in between. CDR1 is SGHAT and CDR2 is FQNNGV in the germline V gene. This CDR3 is CASSLGWASQETQYF. The CDR3 bases are TGTGCCAGCAGCTTAGGATGGGCCTCTCAAGAGACCCAGTACTTC.

The V gene is TRBV28, the J gene TRBJ2-1; D is unresolved. CDR3 length: 11 residues. Per the germline V gene, CDR1 is MDHEN and CDR2 is SYDVKM. V shed 6 bases and J shed 9 bases, with 9 bases lying between them. The CDR3 DNA reads as TGTGCCAGCAGGTATAAGAGTGAGCAGTTCTTC. Its translation: CASRYKSEQFF.

In its sample, this clone was seen a few times. Additional DNA sequences in this sample encode the identical CDR3. The chain uses TRBV19 and TRBJ1-2; tentative D call: TRBD1 (6 bases). CDR1 and CDR2 (germline): LNHDA, SQIVND (reference sequence). Trimming removed 0 bases from V and 6 bases from J, with 8 bases in between. CDR3 length: 13 amino acids. The CDR3 nucleotides read TGTGCCAGTAGTATAGATCCAGGGGATGGCTACACCTTC. It yields the protein CASSIDPGDGYTF.

The genes are TRBV24-1 and TRBJ1-5; no firm D call. V lost 1 base, J lost 4 bases, and 13 bases lay in between. Germline CDR1 and CDR2: KGHDR and SFDVKD. CDR3 length: 16 amino acids. The CDR3: CATSDFWGRRNQPQHF. The CDR3 DNA reads TGTGCCACCAGTGATTTTTGGGGAAGGAGGAATCAGCCCCAGCATTTT.

The CDR3 protein is CASSSPVGGAKTDTQYF. DNA of the CDR3: TGTGCCAGCAGCTCCCCGGTCGGGGGGGCAAAGACAGATACGCAGTATTTT. This chain connects TRBV7-3 to TRBJ2-3, with 8 bases lining up with TRBD2. CDR1 is SGHTA, CDR2 FQGTGA, per germline. The J segment lost 3 bases and the V segment lost 4 bases, leaving 12 bases of the junction unmatched. The CDR3 spans 17 residues. Filled out from reference TRBV7-3 and TRBJ2-3, the complete variable domain reads GAGVSQTPSNKVTEKGKYVELRCDPISGHTALYWYRQSLGQGPEFLIYFQGTGAADDSGLPNDRFFAVRPEGSVSTLKIQRTERGDSAVYLCASSSPVGGAKTDTQYFGPGTRLTVL.

The rearrangement joins TRBV4-2 to TRBJ2-2, with a weak D call TRBD1 (6 bases). The CDR3 is 15 residues long. The germline V and J ends were trimmed by 2 bases and 4 bases, with 11 bases remaining between them. Germline V gives CDR1 LGHNA, CDR2 YNFKEQ. The DNA for the CDR3 is TGTGCCAGCAGCCAATCCGGGACAATCACCGGGGAGCTGTTTTTT. Its translation is CASSQSGTITGELFF.

The rearrangement uses TRBV7-9 and TRBJ2-7; TRBD1 matches 9 bases. This CDR3 has 14 amino acids. V lost 6 bases, J lost 5 bases, and 8 bases stayed unmatched. Germline values: CDR1 SEHNR, CDR2 FQNEAQ (reference sequence). The CDR3 DNA sequence: TGTGCCAGCAGATTTTTAGGACAGGGGAACGAGCAGTACTTC. Its translation: CASRFLGQGNEQYF.

The CDR3 nucleotides read TGTGCCAGCAGCAAAACCTCGGGGAATAACTATGGCTACACCTTC. Translating it yields CASSKTSGNNYGYTF. The chain employs TRBV7-2 and TRBJ1-2; D unresolved. V lost 5 bases and J 1 base, leaving 14 bases between the germline ends. Germline V CDR1 and CDR2: SGHTA, FQGNSA. The CDR3 runs 15 residues.

V is TRBV12-3 or TRBV12-4 and J is TRBJ1-2; no clear D. Trimming took off 3 bases at V and 8 bases at J, with 13 bases between the two ends. The CDR3 extends over 13 amino acids. In DNA form, the CDR3 reads TGTGCCAGCAGTTTTAGTTTGGCGGGGGGCTACACCTTC. It specifies CASSFSLAGGYTF.

V usage is TRBV4-1 and J usage is TRBJ2-5, with D uncertain. The CDR3 consists of 11 residues. Germline values: CDR1 MGHRA, CDR2 YSYEKL. Trimming cost V 0 bases and J 7 bases, with 3 bases left between them. CDR3 residues: CASSQEATQYF. The CDR3 region has the DNA TGCGCCAGCAGCCAAGAGGCGACCCAGTACTTC.